The sequence of this T cell receptor (beta chain) was determined in a study of vaccination effects on CD4 cells after COVID-19. Some clones are missing from TCRdb's copy, which holds only in-frame ones; the method was immunoSEQ multiplex PCR. The table shows approximately 28,000 clones, with 60% to 80% occurring only once. CDR3 size: 13 residues. Germline V gene sequence: CDR1 ENHRY, CDR2 SYGVKD. The V end was cut by 4 bases, the J end by 0 bases, with 6 bases between. With regard to this clone: What it binds is not known.

CD4+ T cells specific for antigen were expanded with viral peptide pools by the ViraFEST assay before sequencing. Isolating CD4+ T cells followed 9 to 11 days of culture. As their vaccination, participants received two doses of either BNT162b2 or mRNA-1273. PBMC cultures contained two million cells per well, approximately 10 IU/ml IL-2 and around 9.3 ug/ml peptides. The rearrangement uses TRBV10-3 and TRBJ1-2, with unresolved D. This clonotype was obtained from a human donor who received a COVID-19 vaccine. This specimen consisted of CD4+ T cells from PBMCs cultured with HCoV-229E spike peptides, obtained after COVID-19 vaccination. CDR3 in DNA: TGTGCCATCAGTGGATGGGCTAACTATGGCTACACCTTC. As protein: CAISGWANYGYTF.